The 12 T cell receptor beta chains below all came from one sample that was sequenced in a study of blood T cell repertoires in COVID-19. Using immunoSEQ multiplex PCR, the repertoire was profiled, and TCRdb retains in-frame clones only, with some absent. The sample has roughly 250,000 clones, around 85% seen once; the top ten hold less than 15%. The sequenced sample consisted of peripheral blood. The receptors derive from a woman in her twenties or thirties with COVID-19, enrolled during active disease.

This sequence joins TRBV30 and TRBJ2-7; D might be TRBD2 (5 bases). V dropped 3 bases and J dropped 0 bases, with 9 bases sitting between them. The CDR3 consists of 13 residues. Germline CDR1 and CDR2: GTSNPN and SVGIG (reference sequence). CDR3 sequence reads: CAWSNGVSYEQYF. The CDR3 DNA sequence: TGTGCCTGGAGCAACGGGGTCTCCTACGAGCAGTACTTC.

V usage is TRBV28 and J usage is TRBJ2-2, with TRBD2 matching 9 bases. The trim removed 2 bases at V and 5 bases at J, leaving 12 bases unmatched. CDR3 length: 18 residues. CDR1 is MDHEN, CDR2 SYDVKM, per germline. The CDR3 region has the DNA TGTGCCAGCAGTTTAGAACTTTTTGCTAGCGGGAAAACCGGGGAGCTGTTTTTT. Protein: CASSLELFASGKTGELFF.

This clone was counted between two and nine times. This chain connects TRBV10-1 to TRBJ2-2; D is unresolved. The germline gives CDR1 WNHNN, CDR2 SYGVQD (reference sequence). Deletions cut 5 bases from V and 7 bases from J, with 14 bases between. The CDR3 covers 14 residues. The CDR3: CASSNALGVGELFF. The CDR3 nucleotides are TGCGCCAGCAGTAATGCATTAGGAGTCGGGGAGCTGTTTTTT.

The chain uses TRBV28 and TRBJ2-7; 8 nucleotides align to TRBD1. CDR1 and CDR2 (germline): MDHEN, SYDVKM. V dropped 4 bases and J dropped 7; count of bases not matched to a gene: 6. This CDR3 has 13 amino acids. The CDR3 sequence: CASSSSDRVEQYF. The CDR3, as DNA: TGTGCCAGCAGTTCCTCGGACAGGGTTGAGCAGTACTTC.

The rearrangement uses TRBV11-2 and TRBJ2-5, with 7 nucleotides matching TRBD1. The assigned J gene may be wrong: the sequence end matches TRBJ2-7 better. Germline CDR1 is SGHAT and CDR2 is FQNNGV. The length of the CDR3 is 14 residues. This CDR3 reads CASSLSAGGYEQYF. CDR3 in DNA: TGTGCCAGCAGCTTAAGTGCAGGGGGCTACGAGCAGTACTTC.

The CDR3 sequence: CATRLAGGPYEQFF. The CDR3, as DNA: TGTGCCACCCGACTAGCGGGGGGCCCCTATGAGCAGTTCTTC. The chain links TRBV2 to TRBJ2-1, with 13 nucleotides matching TRBD2. The CDR3 has 14 amino acids. Germline CDR1 SNHLY, CDR2 FYNNEI. The J segment lost 8 bases and the V segment lost 10 bases, leaving 8 bases of the junction unmatched.

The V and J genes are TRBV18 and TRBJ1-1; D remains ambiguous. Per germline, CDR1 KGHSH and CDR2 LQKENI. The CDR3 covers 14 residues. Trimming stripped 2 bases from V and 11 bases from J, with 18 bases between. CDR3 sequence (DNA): TGTGCCAGCTCACCAAGAGGTAGTAAGGTGCCGGCTTTCTTT. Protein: CASSPRGSKVPAFF.

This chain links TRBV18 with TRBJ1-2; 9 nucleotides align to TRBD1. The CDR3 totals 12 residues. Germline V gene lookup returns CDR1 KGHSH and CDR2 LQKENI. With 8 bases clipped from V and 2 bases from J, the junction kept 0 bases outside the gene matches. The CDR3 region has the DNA TGTGCCAGCGGACAGGGGAACTATGGCTACACCTTC. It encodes CASGQGNYGYTF.

The CDR3 here is CASKRGGRSNTEAFF. For the CDR3, the DNA is TGTGCCAGCAAACGGGGTGGTCGGAGTAACACTGAAGCTTTCTTT. The rearrangement joins TRBV6-5 to TRBJ1-1; D call uncertain. This CDR3 is built from 15 residues. CDR1 and CDR2 (germline): MNHEY, SVGAGI. Trimming took off 7 bases at V and 2 bases at J, with 17 bases between the two ends.

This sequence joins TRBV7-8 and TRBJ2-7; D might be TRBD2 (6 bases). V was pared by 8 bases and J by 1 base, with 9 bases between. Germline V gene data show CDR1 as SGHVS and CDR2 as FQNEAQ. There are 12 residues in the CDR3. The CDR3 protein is CASGEESYEQYF. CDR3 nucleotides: TGTGCCAGCGGGGAGGAATCCTACGAGCAGTACTTC.

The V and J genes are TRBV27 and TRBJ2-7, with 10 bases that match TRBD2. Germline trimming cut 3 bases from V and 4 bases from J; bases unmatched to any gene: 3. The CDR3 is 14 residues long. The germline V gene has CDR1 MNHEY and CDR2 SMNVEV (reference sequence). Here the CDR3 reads CASSFSGGAYEQYF. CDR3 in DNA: TGTGCCAGCAGTTTCAGCGGGGGGGCGTACGAGCAGTACTTC.

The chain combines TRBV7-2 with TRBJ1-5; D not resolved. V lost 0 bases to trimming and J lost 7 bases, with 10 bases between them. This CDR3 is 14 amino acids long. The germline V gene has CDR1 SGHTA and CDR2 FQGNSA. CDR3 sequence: CASSLAALGQPQHF. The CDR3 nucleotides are TGTGCCAGCAGCTTAGCAGCCCTAGGCCAGCCCCAGCATTTT. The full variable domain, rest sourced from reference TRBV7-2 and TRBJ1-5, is GAGVSQSPSNKVTEKGKDVELRCDPISGHTALYWYRQSLGQGLEFLIYFQGNSAPDKSGLPSDRFSAERTGGSVSTLTIQRTQQEDSAVYLCASSLAALGQPQHFGDGTRLSIL.